This passage covers 2 T cell receptor beta chains from one sample sequenced in a study of blood T cell repertoires in COVID-19. Only in-frame clones appear in the TCRdb table, and some are missing; sequencing was by immunoSEQ multiplex PCR. Here the sample spans a few hundred thousand clones, 87% being singletons. The sample consisted of PBMCs or T cells enriched from blood (not recorded which). The receptor source for this set is a man aged 18 to 29 with acute COVID-19.

This chain links TRBV3-1 (or the pseudogene TRBV3-2) with TRBJ2-7, with a tentative D call TRBD1 (6 bases). This CDR3 spans 12 amino acids. Germline lookup yields CDR1 LGHDT and CDR2 YNNKEL (reference sequence). Between the trimmed V and J ends, which lost 6 bases and 6 bases, there was a span of 12 bases. The DNA of the CDR3 is TGTGCCAGCAGTACGACAGGACTCGAGCAGTACTTC. As protein: CASSTTGLEQYF.

The chain employs TRBV2 and TRBJ2-5; TRBD2 agrees at 7 bases. The V segment lost 7 bases and the J segment 1 base; nucleotides outside the gene matches: 21. The CDR3 has 19 amino acids. In germline, CDR1 is SNHLY, CDR2 FYNNEI. This CDR3 is CASTGPTLWGSGVQETQYF. In DNA form, the CDR3 reads TGTGCCAGCACCGGTCCCACTTTGTGGGGGAGCGGGGTCCAAGAGACCCAGTACTTC.